This is a list of T cell receptor beta chains from one sample in a study of Graves' ophthalmopathy and Graves' hyperthyroidism. TCRdb re-derived calls from the multiplex PCR reads in MiXCR, one entry per CDR3 protein. This sample carries 560,000 or so distinct CDR3 sequences, less than 40% of them seen once, and the ten largest clones take about 4.2%. The sample taken for sequencing was peripheral blood or thyroid tissue (not recorded which). The source of these receptors is an adult man with Graves' hyperthyroidism. CDR3s include the opening cysteine and the closing phenylalanine or tryptophan. A D gene is named only where the DNA matches it firmly. Clone size is stated in some rows and not others, as once, few, many or a class when expanded.

V	size	J	D	CDR3	DNA
TRBV19	.	TRBJ2-7	TRBD1	CASSVGQAGHNEQYF	TGTGCCAGTAGTGTCGGACAGGCCGGGCACAATGAGCAGTACTTC
TRBV5-6	many	TRBJ1-2	.	CASSLWFRGYGYTF	TGTGCCAGCAGCTTGTGGTTCAGGGGCTATGGCTACACCTTC
TRBV20-1	.	TRBJ2-2	TRBD2	CGAEAGGRSGELFF	TGCGGTGCCGAGGCGGGGGGGCGATCCGGGGAGCTGTTTTTT
TRBV24-1	.	TRBJ1-2	.	CATSERGIYGYTF	TGTGCCACCAGTGAAAGGGGAATCTATGGCTACACCTTC
TRBV11-1	.	TRBJ2-2	.	CASTPFRTGELFF	TGTGCCAGCACCCCATTTCGAACCGGGGAGCTGTTTTTT
TRBV19	.	TRBJ2-7	TRBD1	CASSILTPQGAAYEQYF	TGTGCCAGTAGTATTCTAACGCCCCAGGGGGCGGCCTACGAGCAGTACTTC
TRBV10-3	few	TRBJ2-6	.	CAISEGQGANVLTF	TGTGCCATCAGTGAGGGACAGGGGGCCAACGTCCTGACTTTC
TRBV6-6	once	TRBJ1-6	TRBD1	CVSRGTPLHF	TGTGTCAGCAGGGGGACACCCCTCCACTTT
TRBV29-1	.	TRBJ2-5	.	CSSPRRAEETQYF	TGCAGCTCACCACGTCGGGCAGAAGAGACCCAGTACTTC
TRBV18	.	TRBJ2-7	.	CASSPLGVHEQYF	TGTGCCAGCTCACCGTTGGGGGTCCACGAGCAGTACTTC
TRBV2	many	TRBJ2-2	.	CASSTGDTGELFF	TGTGCCAGTTCGACCGGTGACACCGGGGAGCTGTTTTTT
TRBV10-3	many	TRBJ2-5	.	CAISSRQETQYF	TGTGCCATCAGTAGCAGACAAGAGACCCAGTACTTC
TRBV12-5	few	TRBJ2-7	.	CASGLARGRGLAPDYEQYF	TGTGCTAGTGGTTTGGCCCGAGGACGTGGTTTGGCTCCCGACTACGAGCAGTACTTC
TRBV7-9	many	TRBJ2-7	.	CASSSPDGSSYEQYF	TGTGCCAGCAGCTCCCCGGACGGTAGCTCCTACGAGCAGTACTTC
TRBV10-2	many	TRBJ1-1	.	CASSMDTMNTEAFF	TGCGCCAGCAGTATGGACACCATGAACACTGAAGCTTTCTTT
TRBV2	.	TRBJ1-6	.	CASSEAVQVRDNSPLHF	TGTGCCAGCAGTGAAGCGGTGCAAGTCAGGGACAATTCACCCCTCCACTTT
TRBV29-1	.	TRBJ2-2	TRBD1	CSVSNDRGAGELFF	TGCAGCGTCTCTAACGACAGGGGCGCCGGGGAGCTGTTTTTT
TRBV6-1	.	TRBJ1-2	TRBD1	CASSYRTGGMEGYTF	TGTGCCAGCAGTTACAGGACAGGGGGCATGGAGGGCTACACCTTC
TRBV19	.	TRBJ1-5	TRBD1	CASRTGTGRGNQPQHF	TGTGCCAGTAGGACCGGGACAGGGAGGGGCAATCAGCCCCAGCATTTT
TRBV2	many	TRBJ1-1	.	CASQGNTEAFF	TGTGCCTCCCAGGGGAACACTGAAGCTTTCTTT
TRBV10-3	.	TRBJ1-2	.	CAISSGIGYTF	TGTGCCATCAGTTCAGGGATTGGCTACACCTTC
TRBV4-1	many	TRBJ1-1	TRBD1	CASSQGTGTGGPNTEAFF	TGCGCCAGCAGCCAAGGTACCGGGACAGGGGGCCCGAACACTGAAGCTTTCTTT
TRBV20-1	few	TRBJ1-3	.	CSARDPRLSGNTIYF	TGCAGTGCTAGAGATCCCAGGCTCTCTGGAAACACCATATATTTT
TRBV2	.	TRBJ1-2	.	CASSERDSLAYGYTF	TGTGCCAGCAGTGAACGGGACTCTCTAGCCTATGGCTACACCTTC
TRBV5-1	few	TRBJ2-1	TRBD1	CASSSLGDRGGEQFF	TGTGCCAGCAGCTCATTAGGGGACAGGGGAGGTGAGCAGTTCTTC
TRBV20-1	many	TRBJ2-7	TRBD2	CSARAAGSYEQYF	TGCAGTGCTAGAGCAGCGGGATCTTACGAGCAGTACTTC